The present TCR beta chain was sequenced within a study of T cell clonotyping in hematopoietic cell transplantation. Findings of the study overall: Recipient TCR diversity dropped after transplant; expanded clonotypes rose from day 30 to 180.

In the case of this clone: The antigen is not known.

This table comes from immunoSEQ multiplex PCR, and its TCRdb copy is limited to in-frame clones, with some not included. The repertoire holds some 15,000 clones, with under 90% as singletons. This specimen consisted of PBMCs, obtained 100 days after allogeneic stem cell transplant. This receptor was identified in a male patient between 60 and 69 years old who had an allogeneic stem cell transplant from a related donor, so the T cells may come from the graft donor. Some clones in this sample may be carry-over from other donors' samples.

The CDR3 reads CASSSTGLGYTF. In nucleotides, the CDR3 is TGTGCCAGCAGCTCCACAGGGCTTGGCTACACCTTC. V gene TRBV7-2 combines with J gene TRBJ1-2; weak D call: TRBD1 (6 bases). The CDR3 is made up of 12 amino acids. Trimming shortened V by 4 bases and J by 7 bases, and 10 bases separated the two germline ends. Germline V lookup: CDR1 SGHTA, CDR2 FQGNSA.